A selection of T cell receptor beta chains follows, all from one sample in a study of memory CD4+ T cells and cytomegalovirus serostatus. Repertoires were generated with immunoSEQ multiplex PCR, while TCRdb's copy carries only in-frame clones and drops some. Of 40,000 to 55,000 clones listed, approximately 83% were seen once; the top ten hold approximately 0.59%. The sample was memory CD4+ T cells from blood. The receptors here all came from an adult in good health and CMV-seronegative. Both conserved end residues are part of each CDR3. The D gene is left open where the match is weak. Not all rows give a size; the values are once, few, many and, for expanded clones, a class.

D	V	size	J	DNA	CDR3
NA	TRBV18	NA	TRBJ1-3	TGTGCCAGCTCACCGGCGGATGGGGGAAACACCATATATTTT	CASSPADGGNTIYF
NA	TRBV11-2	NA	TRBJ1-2	TGTGCCAGCAGCTCAGAAGGAAATGGCTACACCTTC	CASSSEGNGYTF
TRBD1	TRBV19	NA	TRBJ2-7	TGTGCCAGTAGTATAGCGATACCCGGGACAGCTACCTACGAGCAGTACTTC	CASSIAIPGTATYEQYF
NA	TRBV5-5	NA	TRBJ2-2	TGTGCCAGCAGCTTTGTAGGGAGTATGGAGGAGGAGCTGTTTTTT	CASSFVGSMEEELFF
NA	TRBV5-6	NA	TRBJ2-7	TGTGCCAGCAGCTTGCGGCGGTCGTACGAGCAGTACTTC	CASSLRRSYEQYF
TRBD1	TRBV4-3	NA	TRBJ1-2	TGCGCCAGCAGCCGGGACAGGGTGTCCTATGGCTACACCTTC	CASSRDRVSYGYTF
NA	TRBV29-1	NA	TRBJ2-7	TGCAGCGTTGATGGGCTGGTCGGGTACGAGCAGTACTTC	CSVDGLVGYEQYF
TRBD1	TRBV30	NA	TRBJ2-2	TGTGCCTGGAGAAGACAGGGCATCACCGGGGAGCTGTTTTTT	CAWRRQGITGELFF
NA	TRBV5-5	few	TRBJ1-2	TGTGCCAGCAGCTTGGCGGGTCAGAACAGGATCTATGGCTACACCTTC	CASSLAGQNRIYGYTF
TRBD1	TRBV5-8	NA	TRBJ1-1	TGTGCCAGCAGCACGAACAGGGGACGTCGGTACACTGAAGCTTTCTTT	CASSTNRGRRYTEAFF
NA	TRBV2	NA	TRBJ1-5	TGTGCCAGCAGTGAAGAAGGGTTCGGCGGTCAGCCCCAGCATTTT	CASSEEGFGGQPQHF
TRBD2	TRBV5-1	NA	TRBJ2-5	TGCGCCAGCCGAGCGGGGGCGGGCCAAGAGACCCAGTACTTC	CASRAGAGQETQYF
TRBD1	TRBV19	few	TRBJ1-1	TGTGCCAGTAGTAAGTTAAGGGACAGGGTCATGAACACTGAAGCTTTCTTT	CASSKLRDRVMNTEAFF
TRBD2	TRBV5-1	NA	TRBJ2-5	TGCGCCAGCAGCTTCCGGGACTATCAAGAGACCCAGTACTTC	CASSFRDYQETQYF
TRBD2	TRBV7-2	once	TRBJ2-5	TGTGCCAGCAGCTTACCAATTGGGGGGGGAGAGACCCAGTACTTC	CASSLPIGGGETQYF
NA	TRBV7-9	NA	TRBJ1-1	TGTGCCAGGGGGGTTGTCACTGAAGCTTTCTTT	CARGVVTEAFF
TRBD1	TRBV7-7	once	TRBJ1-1	TGTGCCAGCAGCCCGATCGCAGGGGGGCGTACTGAAGCTTTCTTT	CASSPIAGGRTEAFF
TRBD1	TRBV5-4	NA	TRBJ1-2	TGTGCCAGCAGCTCCGGGGGAGGGGGCGCCTTTGGCTACACCTTC	CASSSGGGGAFGYTF
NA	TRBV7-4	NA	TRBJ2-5	TGTGCCAGCAGCTTAGGAGGTAAGGGGTCTCCTGTACAAGAGACCCAGTACTTC	CASSLGGKGSPVQETQYF
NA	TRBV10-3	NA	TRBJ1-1	TGTGCCATCAGGGACCCACCGAGCCGTGAAGCTTTCTTT	CAIRDPPSREAFF